Listed below are T cell receptor beta chains from one sample, sequenced in a study of CD8+ T cells in alopecia areata. Using immunoSEQ multiplex PCR, the repertoire was profiled, and TCRdb retains in-frame clones only, with some absent. The sample lists over 95,000 clones; approximately 55% were seen once. The sample here was CD4+ T cells sorted from blood, taken at week 24, from a patient treated with tofacitinib. The origin of the receptors is a human donor with alopecia areata. CDR3s include the opening cysteine and the closing phenylalanine or tryptophan. A D gene is named only where the DNA matches it firmly. The size field is filled for only some rows; it gives once, few, many or a size class.

15	TRBV30	.	.	TRBJ2-3	TGTGCCTGGAGTTCCCAGCGAGGCATGGCAGATACGCAGTATTTT	CAWSSQRGMADTQYF
15	TRBV9	.	few	TRBJ2-7	TGTGCCAGCAGCGTAGCTCCAGGGGAGGCCTACGAGCAGTACTTC	CASSVAPGEAYEQYF
12	TRBV30	.	few	TRBJ1-1	TGTGCCTGGAACCACTTGGGGGCTGAAGCTTTCTTT	CAWNHLGAEAFF
11	TRBV25-1	.	.	TRBJ2-1	TGTGCCAGCAGTGAAATCAATGAGCAGTTCTTC	CASSEINEQFF
11	TRBV2	.	.	TRBJ1-2	TGTGCCAGCAGTCCCTTATATGGCTACACCTTC	CASSPLYGYTF
13	TRBV9	TRBD1	.	TRBJ1-2	TGTGCCAGCAACACACCGGGACAGGGAGGCTACACCTTC	CASNTPGQGGYTF
16	TRBV5-6	.	.	TRBJ1-5	TGTGCCAGCAGCTTCTCGTCGACAGATAGCAATCAGCCCCAGCATTTT	CASSFSSTDSNQPQHF
15	TRBV29-1	.	.	TRBJ2-5	TGCAGCGCCGGGGGCCTAGGCAGGGGACAAGAGACCCAGTACTTC	CSAGGLGRGQETQYF
14	TRBV13	.	.	TRBJ2-6	TGTGCCAGCAGCGGCTCGTCTGGGGCCAACGTCCTGACTTTC	CASSGSSGANVLTF
14	TRBV2	.	few	TRBJ2-1	TGTGCCAGCAAAATGGGGACATCGCCTTTTGAGCAGTTCTTC	CASKMGTSPFEQFF
13	TRBV30	.	.	TRBJ1-2	TGTGCCTGGAGTGTGGGGCGGGCCTATGGCTACACCTTC	CAWSVGRAYGYTF
11	TRBV10-2	.	few	TRBJ2-5	TGCGCCAGCAGTGAGTCGGAGACCCAGTACTTC	CASSESETQYF
12	TRBV19	.	.	TRBJ2-5	TGTGCCAGTAGGGGCCCAGGAGAGACCCAGTACTTC	CASRGPGETQYF
14	TRBV29-1	.	few	TRBJ1-2	TGCAGCGTTGTAAGGCCGGGGGAGAACTATGGCTACACCTTC	CSVVRPGENYGYTF
16	TRBV29-1	.	.	TRBJ1-2	TGCAGCGACTATAGTCTCCGAAACAGGTTCGGGTATGGCTACACCTTC	CSDYSLRNRFGYGYTF
11	TRBV10-3	.	few	TRBJ2-3	TGTGCCATCAGTGAAACAGATACGCAGTATTTT	CAISETDTQYF
15	TRBV29-1	.	.	TRBJ1-2	TGCAGCGTCGCTCCAGACGACAGTTCTAACTATGGCTACACCTTC	CSVAPDDSSNYGYTF
14	TRBV18	.	.	TRBJ1-6	TGTGCCAGCTCACCAGCGACAGTAAATTCACCCCTCCACTTT	CASSPATVNSPLHF
14	TRBV27	.	few	TRBJ2-2	TGTGCCAGCGCCGGGACGAATAATGCCGGGGAGCTGTTTTTT	CASAGTNNAGELFF
17	TRBV5-1	TRBD2	few	TRBJ2-1	TGCGCCAGCAGCTTGAGCGGGGGGTCAAATCTCTACAATGAGCAGTTCTTC	CASSLSGGSNLYNEQFF
14	TRBV29-1	.	few	TRBJ2-5	TGCAGCGCTAGGTCGGGGCAGGCACAAGAGACCCAGTACTTC	CSARSGQAQETQYF
13	TRBV7-2	.	.	TRBJ2-7	TGTGCCAGCAGCCCAATCCAGGGATACGAGCAGTACTTC	CASSPIQGYEQYF
12	TRBV2	.	.	TRBJ1-3	TGTGCCAGCAGTGATGCAGGAAACACCATATATTTT	CASSDAGNTIYF
13	TRBV7-9	.	few	TRBJ1-1	TGTGCCAGCACCAACCCAGGGGACACTGAAGCTTTCTTT	CASTNPGDTEAFF
14	TRBV7-7	.	.	TRBJ1-1	TGTGCTAGCAGCTTAGCCCACATGAACACTGAAGCTTTCTTT	CASSLAHMNTEAFF
16	TRBV7-2	.	.	TRBJ2-5	TGTGCCAGCACCAATGGAGGGGGGGCCCGTCCTGAGACCCAGTACTTC	CASTNGGGARPETQYF
13	TRBV6-5	.	few	TRBJ1-2	TGTGCCACTAGCGAGGGTTCCTACTATGGCTACACCTTC	CATSEGSYYGYTF
14	TRBV6-5	.	.	TRBJ2-5	TGTGCCAGCAGTCCCGACCGGAGTAGAGAGACCCAGTACTTC	CASSPDRSRETQYF
15	TRBV4-3	.	.	TRBJ1-2	TGCGCCAGCAGCCAAGTGCTCCAGGCAGGAGGGGGCTACACCTTC	CASSQVLQAGGGYTF
12	TRBV7-9	.	.	TRBJ2-3	TGTGCCAGCAGCCAAGTAACAGATACGCAGTATTTT	CASSQVTDTQYF
13	TRBV29-1	TRBD1	few	TRBJ1-5	TGCAGCGCCGTGACAGGGAATTACCAGCCCCAGCATTTT	CSAVTGNYQPQHF
17	TRBV7-9	.	few	TRBJ2-5	TGTGCCAGCAGCTCAATACTTCCGGGGGACTTCCGTGGGACCCAGTACTTC	CASSSILPGDFRGTQYF
13	TRBV4-1	.	.	TRBJ1-2	TGCGCCAGCAGCCAGGACGGACAGTATGGCTACACCTTC	CASSQDGQYGYTF
15	TRBV19	.	.	TRBJ1-5	TGTGCCAGTAGTATTGGAGGTTATAGCAATCAGCCCCAGCATTTT	CASSIGGYSNQPQHF
13	TRBV30	.	.	TRBJ1-4	TGTGCCTGGAGCCAGACAGAGCCGAAAAAACTGTTTTTT	CAWSQTEPKKLFF
13	TRBV5-4	.	few	TRBJ2-3	TGTGCCAGCAGCCCCAGTTCGGCAGATACGCAGTATTTT	CASSPSSADTQYF
14	TRBV5-4	TRBD1	.	TRBJ1-1	TGTGCCAGCAGTCTTCAGGGGGTGAACACTGAAGCTTTCTTT	CASSLQGVNTEAFF
14	TRBV6-5	.	.	TRBJ1-1	TGTGCCAGCAGTTACGCAGGGAGGAACACTGAAGCTTTCTTT	CASSYAGRNTEAFF
12	TRBV6-6	.	few	TRBJ2-7	TGTGCTCCCTGGGGCAGAGGCTACGAGCAGTACTTC	CAPWGRGYEQYF
16	TRBV30	.	.	TRBJ2-2	TGTGCCTGGAGTGTTCCTTGGGCAGGGAACACCGGGGAGCTGTTTTTT	CAWSVPWAGNTGELFF
13	TRBV4-2	.	few	TRBJ2-3	TGTGCCAGCAGCCCTCAGAGCACAGATACGCAGTATTTT	CASSPQSTDTQYF
11	TRBV30	.	.	TRBJ2-7	TGTGCCTGGAGTGTAGGGGACCCGCAGTACTTC	CAWSVGDPQYF
16	TRBV15	TRBD2	few	TRBJ2-4	TGTGCCACCAGCAGAGATGCGGGGGTGGCCAAAAACATTCAGTACTTC	CATSRDAGVAKNIQYF
16	TRBV25-1	.	.	TRBJ1-3	TGTGCCAGCAGTGAATGGCAGGGGAGCTCTGGAAACACCATATATTTT	CASSEWQGSSGNTIYF
14	TRBV15	.	few	TRBJ1-6	TGTGCCACCAGCAGAGATCTCCAGGGTTCACCCCTCCACTTT	CATSRDLQGSPLHF
11	TRBV29-1	.	.	TRBJ1-3	TGCAGCGCTGCCTGGGGAAACACCATATATTTT	CSAAWGNTIYF
15	TRBV4-1	.	.	TRBJ2-1	TGCGCCAGCAGCCCGGCCAGGGGACTATACAATGAGCAGTTCTTC	CASSPARGLYNEQFF
13	TRBV15	.	.	TRBJ1-2	TGTGCCACCAGCCAAGGGGACTCCTATGGCTACACCTTC	CATSQGDSYGYTF